This T cell receptor (beta chain) was identified in a study of T cell responses to AZD1222 COVID-19 vaccine (dated by TCRdb to about 2021). Regarding the complete study: Because spike-specific TCR depth and breadth did not differ between the two schedules, AZD1222 recipients who got a second dose at roughly 4 weeks were pooled with those who got a second dose at roughly 12 weeks. TCR sequencing was performed for roughly 240 trial participants, of whom some 200 were given two doses of AZD1222 and approximately 25 were given two doses of MenACWY control vaccine. Trial participants were enrolled into age subgroups of 18-55, 56-69 and 70-plus years, which contained about 150, 27 and 61 TCR-sequenced participants, respectively. Study-wide findings and limitations: In the small 56-69-year group, the increase in depth fell short of significance, most likely because of low power. The vaccine-associated CD4 TCRs covered the entire spike protein, and the dominant responses fell in regions 160-218 and 743-854. After two AZD1222 doses, spike-specific TCR breadth and depth were significantly higher than at day 0 and than in MenACWY recipients. Participants were mostly white British, with more females than males. The authors suggested clonal diversity may have been underestimated. Conclusions about previously exposed vaccinees are limited because only six or seven AZD1222 recipients were SARS-CoV-2 seropositive at baseline. No day 14 peak-response samples were available, so repertoires were characterized only after the peak T cell response. Reportedly, almost half of the unique spike-specific TCRs recognized epitopes lying outside the regions that are mutated in the B.1.351 and B.1.1.7 variants.

In regard to this clone: It has no known antigen specificity. Nothing much larger sits one base from this clone, and base qualities are not available.

The CDR3 regions of human TCRbeta chains were subjected to immunosequencing. As for the original processing: Repertoire TCRs were checked for matches against a reference library of SARS-CoV-2-specific TCRs that had been generated using the MIRA antigen-specificity platform. Breadth meant the fraction of unique TCRs that were SARS-CoV-2-associated, whereas depth meant the fraction of total T cells that were SARS-CoV-2-associated. Using the MIRA data, each spike-specific TCR was mapped to the spike region that the TCR reacts to and placed in a CD4 or CD8 class. Log10-transformed breadth and depth values were compared by one-way ANOVA with Sidak's multiple comparisons tests. The clones in this table, taken by TCRdb from immuneACCESS, are in-frame only. Not every clone is retained; where verified, under half of the shortfall comes from an unresolved V gene, and the cause of the rest is unknown. Clone size and V and J calls were adopted from that table, with D and trimming inferred from the DNA. The sample profile shows 120,000 to 150,000 clones; more than 85% of them were found once. The ten biggest clones cover about 1.9% of the sample.

A distance of 17 bases separates the germline ends of V and J, which lose 6 bases and 5 bases respectively. The germline V gene provides CDR1 ENHRY and CDR2 SYGVKD. The CDR3 has 14 amino acids, counting the end cysteine and phenylalanine. Solely the CDR3 DNA is kept, with 42 bases framed from the first base. The time point tag for this specimen amounts to: baseline before first vaccination. The vaccinee samples were drawn from two UK trials, COV001 and COV002, one of which was a single-blind randomized controlled phase 2/3 trial testing AZD1222 (ChAdOx1 nCoV-19) in healthy adults. For TCRbeta chain sequencing, PBMC samples were collected from trial participants at day 0 and at day 28 after the second dose.

This sequence uses TRBV10-3 and TRBJ2-7; TRBD2 might be the D gene, on 5 matching bases. This sequence originates from an adult in good health. This material consisted of peripheral blood, taken on day 0 of AZD1222 vaccination. Read as DNA, the sequence is TGTGCCATCAGGCCCTCAACTAGTATCAACGAGCAGTACTTC. This is translated as CAIRPSTSINEQYF.